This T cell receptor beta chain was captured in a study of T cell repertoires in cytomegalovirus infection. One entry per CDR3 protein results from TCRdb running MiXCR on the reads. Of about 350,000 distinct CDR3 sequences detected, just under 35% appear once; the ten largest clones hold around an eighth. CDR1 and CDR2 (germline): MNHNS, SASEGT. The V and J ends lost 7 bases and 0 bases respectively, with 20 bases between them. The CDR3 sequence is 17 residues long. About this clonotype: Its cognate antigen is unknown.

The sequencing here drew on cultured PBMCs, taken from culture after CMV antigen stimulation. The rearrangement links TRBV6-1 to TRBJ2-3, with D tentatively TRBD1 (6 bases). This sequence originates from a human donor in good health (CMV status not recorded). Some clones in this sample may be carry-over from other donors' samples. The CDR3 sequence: CASIDSSGHPSTDTQYF. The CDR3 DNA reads TGTGCCAGCATAGACTCGTCGGGACACCCTAGCACAGATACGCAGTATTTT.